The next 25 T cell receptor beta chains were all read from a single sample in a study of blood T cell repertoires in COVID-19. The repertoire was sequenced with immunoSEQ multiplex PCR; TCRdb's copy has only in-frame clones and lacks some. The table records about 190,000 clones, around 85% of them present only once. Material: peripheral blood. The receptors derive from a man aged 25-45 years with acute or convalescent COVID-19.

The V and J genes are TRBV5-1 and TRBJ1-1; D is perhaps TRBD1 (6 bases). Per the germline V gene, CDR1 is SGHRS and CDR2 is YFSETQ. V was pared by 4 bases and J by 4 bases, with 14 bases between. The CDR3 consists of 14 residues. The CDR3 DNA reads TGCGCCAGCAGCCCAAAAACAGGGACCACTGAAGCTTTCTTT. Amino acid sequence: CASSPKTGTTEAFF. The full variable domain, rest sourced from reference TRBV5-1 and TRBJ1-1, is KAGVTQTPRYLIKTRGQQVTLSCSPISGHRSVSWYQQTPGQGLQFLFEYFSETQRNKGNFPGRFSGRQFSNSRSEMNVSTLELGDSALYLCASSPKTGTTEAFFGQGTRLTVV.

The rearrangement joins TRBV6-5 to TRBJ1-6, with unresolved D. V lost 6 bases and J 7 bases, leaving 7 bases between the germline ends. CDR1 and CDR2 (germline): MNHEY, SVGAGI. The CDR3 length is 12 residues. The CDR3 reads CASSNPNSPLHF. CDR3 coding DNA: TGTGCCAGCAGCAATCCAAATTCACCCCTCCACTTT.

The chain combines TRBV4-1 with TRBJ1-4; 11 bases fit TRBD1. Germline CDR1 MGHRA, CDR2 YSYEKL. The CDR3 is 15 residues long. V lost 6 bases to trimming and J lost 8 bases; unmatched junction nucleotides: 8. This CDR3 is CASSLTGQGEEKLFF. As DNA, the CDR3 is TGCGCCAGCAGTCTGACGGGACAGGGGGAGGAAAAACTGTTTTTT.

CDR3 amino acids: CASSLGTGAYEQYF. The DNA of the CDR3 is TGTGCCAGTAGTCTTGGGACAGGGGCGTATGAGCAGTACTTC. The chain is built from TRBV19 and TRBJ2-7; the match to TRBD1 covers 10 bases. The germline V gene has CDR1 LNHDA and CDR2 SQIVND (reference sequence). The CDR3 extends over 14 amino acids. The junction had 8 bases not matched to a gene; V was cut back by 5 bases and J by 7 bases.

V gene TRBV29-1 combines with J gene TRBJ1-5, with TRBD1 matching over 8 bases. The V and J ends lost 5 bases and 3 bases, in that order; junction bases with no gene match: 3. Germline V gene sequence: CDR1 SQVTM, CDR2 ANQGSEA. The length of the CDR3 is 13 residues. DNA of the CDR3: TGCAGCGTTTCACAGGGGGACAATCAGCCCCAGCATTTT. The encoded protein is CSVSQGDNQPQHF.

The chain carries TRBV3-1 (or the pseudogene TRBV3-2) and TRBJ1-2, with unresolved D. The germline gives CDR1 LGHDT, CDR2 YNNKEL (reference sequence). The CDR3 has 12 residues. The CDR3 spells CAAGRDGYGYTF. In DNA, the CDR3 is TGTGCGGCAGGCCGCGATGGCTATGGCTACACCTTC.

V usage is TRBV5-1 and J usage is TRBJ2-7; D is possibly TRBD2 (5 bases). V lost 4 bases and J lost 2, with 13 bases in between. The CDR3 extends over 14 amino acids. Germline-derived CDR1 and CDR2 are SGHRS and YFSETQ. CDR3: CASSQRTGTYEQYF. CDR3 DNA: TGCGCCAGCAGCCAAAGGACTGGAACCTACGAGCAGTACTTC.

This clone was detected only once. This chain joins TRBV6-4 and TRBJ2-7; D is uncertain. CDR1 and CDR2 from the germline V gene are MRHNA and SNTAGT. Between the trimmed V and J ends, which lost 6 bases and 3 bases, there was a span of 18 bases. CDR3 length: 15 residues. DNA of the CDR3: TGTGCCAGCAGCGAAGCATCGGGTCCCTACTACGAGCAGTACTTC. This gives the protein CASSEASGPYYEQYF.

The rearrangement uses TRBV15 and TRBJ2-2, with D maybe TRBD2 (6 bases). Germline CDR1 is LNHNV and CDR2 is YYDKDF (reference sequence). The ends were cut back, 0 bases at V and 3 bases at J, with 14 bases in the middle. There are 17 residues in the CDR3. The CDR3 reads CATSRDRLAVYTGELFF. The CDR3 DNA reads TGTGCCACCAGCAGAGATAGGTTAGCGGTTTACACCGGGGAGCTGTTTTTT. The whole variable domain, remainder taken from reference TRBV15 and TRBJ2-2, is DAMVIQNPRYQVTQFGKPVTLSCSQTLNHNVMYWYQQKSSQAPKLLFHYYDKDFNNEADTPDNFQSRRPNTSFCFLDIRSPGLGDTAMYLCATSRDRLAVYTGELFFGEGSRLTVL.

The V and J genes are TRBV5-5 and TRBJ1-2; D not resolved. This CDR3 contains 15 residues. From germline, CDR1 is SGHKS and CDR2 YYEKEE (reference sequence). Trimming pared 1 base from V and 4 bases from J, leaving 14 bases between. The chain's CDR3 is CASSLQASLLYGYTF. The CDR3 nucleotides are TGTGCCAGCAGCTTGCAGGCCTCACTCCTCTATGGCTACACCTTC.

This CDR3 reads CASRSGRKLVNTEAFF. CDR3 bases: TGTGCCAGTAGGAGCGGGAGGAAGTTAGTGAACACTGAAGCTTTCTTT. The rearrangement uses TRBV19 and TRBJ1-1; no definite D call. Trimming removed 6 bases from V and 0 bases from J, with 17 bases in between. CDR3 length: 16 amino acids. Germline assignment: CDR1 LNHDA and CDR2 SQIVND (reference sequence). Variable domain in full (rest from reference TRBV19 and TRBJ1-1): DGGITQSPKYLFRKEGQNVTLSCEQNLNHDAMYWYRQDPGQGLRLIYYSQIVNDFQKGDIAEGYSVSREKKESFPLTVTSAQKNPTAFYLCASRSGRKLVNTEAFFGQGTRLTVV.

The chain is built from TRBV4-2 and TRBJ2-7; tentative D call: TRBD1 (6 bases). The length of the CDR3 is 15 residues. V was cut by 3 bases and J by 3 bases, with 15 bases left in between. Germline CDR1 reads LGHNA; CDR2 reads YNFKEQ. CDR3 sequence: CASSHLRDIRYEQYF. The CDR3 region has the DNA TGTGCCAGCAGCCACCTCCGGGACATACGCTACGAGCAGTACTTC.

This clone was recorded a few times. This sequence joins TRBV6-6 and TRBJ1-2; TRBD1 matches at 7 bases. Germline CDR1 MNHNY, CDR2 SVGAGI (reference sequence). V shed 6 bases and J 2 bases; nucleotides not matched to a gene: 9. The CDR3 contains 15 residues. CDR3 nucleotides: TGTGCCAGCAGGCAAGAACAGGGGTCGAACTATGGCTACACCTTC. Translating gives CASRQEQGSNYGYTF.

The V gene is TRBV5-6, the J gene TRBJ2-2; 7 bases are shared with TRBD1. The ends lost 4 bases at V and 1 base at J; junction bases unmatched: 4. Germline values: CDR1 SGHDT, CDR2 YYEEEE. This CDR3 spans 15 amino acids. Here the CDR3 reads CASSHRDRNTGELFF. Written as DNA, the CDR3 is TGTGCCAGCAGCCACCGGGACAGGAACACCGGGGAGCTGTTTTTT.

The gene calls are TRBV15 and TRBJ2-4; 8 bases map to TRBD1. Trimming at V came to 3 bases and at J to 5 bases, leaving 0 bases not matched to a gene. Germline V lookup: CDR1 LNHNV, CDR2 YYDKDF (reference sequence). The CDR3 sequence is 13 residues long. The DNA of the CDR3 is TGTGCCACCAGCAGGGACAGGGAAAACATTCAGTACTTC. Translated, it gives CATSRDRENIQYF.

This clone was seen just once. The chain employs TRBV7-9 and TRBJ2-3; a weak D match, TRBD2 (7 bases). Germline lookup yields CDR1 SEHNR and CDR2 FQNEAQ (reference sequence). The length of the CDR3 is 15 residues. V was trimmed by 5 bases and J by 2 bases, leaving 14 bases between them. CDR3 region: CASSQQGGDTDTQYF. In DNA form, the CDR3 reads TGTGCCAGCAGCCAACAGGGAGGGGACACAGATACGCAGTATTTT.

The chain links TRBV5-8 to TRBJ2-1; D gene unclear. Looked up from germline, CDR1 is SGHTS and CDR2 is YDEGEE. This CDR3 comprises 14 residues. Trimming cost V 2 bases and J 0 bases, with 6 bases left between them. The CDR3 is CASSLWSSYNEQFF. Written as DNA, the CDR3 is TGTGCCAGCAGCTTATGGAGCTCCTACAATGAGCAGTTCTTC.

The chain carries TRBV9 and TRBJ2-1; D is ambiguous. V was trimmed by 7 bases and J by 0 bases, leaving 11 bases between them. The CDR3 loop spans 14 amino acids. Germline CDR1 and CDR2: SGDLS and YYNGEE. The CDR3 nucleotides read TGTGCCAGCGGCGGTGTGAGCTCCTACAATGAGCAGTTCTTC. Protein sequence: CASGGVSSYNEQFF.

The chain is built from TRBV6-5 and TRBJ2-6; D not resolved. The germline V gene encodes CDR1 MNHEY and CDR2 SVGAGI. Trimming stripped 5 bases from V and 1 base from J, with 9 bases between. The CDR3 spans 15 residues. The CDR3 region has the DNA TGTGCCAGCAGTCTGGCCCTTTCTGGGGCCAACGTCCTGACTTTC. Its protein is CASSLALSGANVLTF.

This chain connects TRBV4-1 to TRBJ2-7; 15 bases fit TRBD2. The V and J ends lost 3 bases and 2 bases, in that order; junction bases with no gene match: 11. Germline CDR1 reads MGHRA; CDR2 reads YSYEKL. The CDR3 extends over 19 amino acids. CDR3 coding DNA: TGCGCCAGCAGCCAGGATGGACTAGCGGGGGGGCTAAGACCCTACGAGCAGTACTTC. As protein: CASSQDGLAGGLRPYEQYF.

This CDR3 reads CASSPNFHFYGYTF. The CDR3 nucleotides read TGTGCCAGCAGTCCTAACTTCCACTTTTATGGCTACACCTTC. The chain is built from TRBV28 and TRBJ1-2; D is uncertain. V was trimmed by 5 bases and J by 5 bases, leaving 15 bases between them. This CDR3 has 14 amino acids. Germline CDR1 and CDR2: MDHEN and SYDVKM.

Written as DNA, the CDR3 is TGTGCCAGCTCACCGGGCCAATGGGGGACTAGCGGCTACAATGAGCAGTTCTTC. As protein: CASSPGQWGTSGYNEQFF. The chain uses TRBV18 and TRBJ2-1, with 11 bases matching TRBD2. This CDR3 is built from 18 residues. V trimming: 3 bases; J trimming: 3 bases; junction bases outside the gene matches: 10. From germline, CDR1 is KGHSH and CDR2 LQKENI.

The genes are TRBV28 and TRBJ2-7; 9 bases match TRBD2. Losses at the gene ends were 3 bases for V and 2 bases for J; bases not matched to a gene: 8. Per the germline V gene, CDR1 is MDHEN and CDR2 is SYDVKM. This CDR3 spans 16 amino acids. The CDR3 spells CASSFSGLALTYEQYF. The DNA of the CDR3 is TGTGCCAGCAGTTTTTCGGGACTAGCCTTAACCTACGAGCAGTACTTC.

The J gene is TRBJ1-1, the V gene TRBV5-1; D is uncertain. The V end was cut by 2 bases, the J end by 6 bases, with 20 bases between. Germline CDR1 reads SGHRS; CDR2 reads YFSETQ. The CDR3 consists of 16 residues. For the CDR3, the DNA is TGCGCCAGCAGCTTCGACTCGGCAGTGTTCCGCGCTGAAGCTTTCTTT. It specifies CASSFDSAVFRAEAFF.

This clone is a singleton in its sample. The V and J genes are TRBV6-1 and TRBJ1-4; the match to TRBD1 covers 7 bases. Germline assignment: CDR1 MNHNS and CDR2 SASEGT. With 6 bases clipped from V and 0 bases from J, the junction kept 1 base outside the gene matches. The CDR3 consists of 14 residues. The CDR3 reads CASRTGTTNEKLFF. CDR3 DNA sequence: TGTGCCAGCAGGACAGGGACAACTAATGAAAAACTGTTTTTT.